The 2 T cell receptor beta chains listed next were all sequenced from one sample in a study of T cell changes during pregnancy in multiple sclerosis. Data came from immunoSEQ multiplex PCR; TCRdb stores just in-frame clones and leaves some out. The repertoire holds 100,000 or so clones, with around 92% as singletons. The input for sequencing was peripheral blood, taken after pregnancy. The source of these receptors is a female donor with multiple sclerosis, enrolled in a pregnancy study.

The chain recombines TRBV18 with TRBJ1-2; D remains unclear. The CDR3 has 15 residues. V lost 3 bases to trimming and J lost 0 bases, with 11 bases between them. Germline V gives CDR1 KGHSH, CDR2 LQKENI. The CDR3 protein is CASSPFTDSNYGYTF. In nucleotides, the CDR3 is TGTGCCAGCTCACCTTTTACAGATTCTAACTATGGCTACACCTTC.

The J gene is TRBJ1-2, the V gene TRBV5-1, with TRBD1 matching 7 bases. CDR3 size: 16 residues. In germline, CDR1 is SGHRS, CDR2 YFSETQ. The J segment lost 7 bases and the V segment lost 4 bases, leaving 16 bases of the junction unmatched. The CDR3 sequence: CASSAQEGRGKSGYTF. CDR3 DNA sequence: TGCGCCAGCAGCGCCCAAGAGGGCAGGGGGAAGTCTGGCTACACCTTC. The complete variable domain, with remaining parts taken from reference TRBV5-1 and TRBJ1-2, reads KAGVTQTPRYLIKTRGQQVTLSCSPISGHRSVSWYQQTPGQGLQFLFEYFSETQRNKGNFPGRFSGRQFSNSRSEMNVSTLELGDSALYLCASSAQEGRGKSGYTFGSGTRLTVV.